This TCR beta chain was profiled in a study of response to subunit inactivated influenza vaccine. General study points: There was a suggestion from the authors that each seasonal influenza vaccination recruits few new T cells.

A note on this clonotype: Its target is unknown.

From germline, CDR1 is LGHNA and CDR2 YNFKEQ. With 5 bases clipped from V and 2 bases from J, the junction kept 6 bases outside the gene matches. The CDR3 is 16 residues long. One entry per CDR3 protein, called by TCRdb with MiXCR from the RT-PCR reads. The sample lists roughly 760,000 distinct CDR3 sequences; around 21% were seen once. The material sequenced was PBMCs from blood, taken around 5 days after vaccination. The receptor's source is a man aged 45 to 65 who received an inactivated influenza vaccine. The J gene is TRBJ2-1, the V gene TRBV4-2; 10 bases fit TRBD2. CDR3 amino acids: CASSSWTSGTYNEQFF. CDR3 in DNA: TGTGCCAGCAGCTCGTGGACTAGCGGAACCTACAATGAGCAGTTCTTC.